A single sample gave rise to the 31 T cell receptor beta chains below, sequenced in a study of vaccination and CD4 T cells after COVID-19. No antigen is known for these receptors. The Oncomine TCR Beta short-read assay sequenced DNA from cultured CD4+ T cells. Via MiXCR, TCRdb re-called the PCR reads, giving one row per CDR3 protein. The sample records 7,500 to 9,500 distinct CDR3 sequences, approximately 50% being singletons. Treatment defined: approximately 10-day PBMC culture with coronavirus spike peptide pools or control peptides (ViraFEST assay). The sequenced material came from CD4+ T cells from blood, cultured in vitro. The origin of the receptors is a human donor who had recovered from COVID-19.

This chain joins TRBV6-4 and TRBJ1-2; D gene unclear. The V end lost 8 bases, the J end lost 8 bases, and 21 bases lay between the germline ends. Germline V gene lookup returns CDR1 MRHNA and CDR2 SNTAGT. The CDR3 extends over 14 amino acids. The CDR3 loop reads CASLYGPRVGGYTF. DNA for the CDR3: TGTGCCAGCCTGTACGGGCCTCGGGTCGGCGGCTACACCTTC.

This clonotype has only a few counts. The chain recombines TRBV6-5 with TRBJ1-1; perhaps TRBD1 as D (5 bases). Germline V gene data show CDR1 as MNHEY and CDR2 as SVGAGI. This CDR3 is 15 amino acids long. Trimming cost V 2 bases and J 5 bases, with 15 bases left between them. The CDR3 nucleotides are TGTGCCAGCAGTTACGTAAGGGGTGGGGGGACTGAAGCTTTCTTT. Translating gives CASSYVRGGGTEAFF.

This clonotype has more than one count but fewer than ten. The CDR3 loop is CSARAPGNTIYF. For the CDR3, the DNA is TGCAGTGCTAGAGCACCTGGAAACACCATATATTTT. V usage is TRBV20-1 and J usage is TRBJ1-3; D ambiguous. Germline CDR1 is DFQATT and CDR2 is SNEGSKA (reference sequence). The CDR3 contains 12 residues. V lost 1 base, J lost 2 bases, and 3 bases lay in between.

This clonotype was recorded only once. This chain uses TRBV27 with TRBJ2-7, with 9 bases fitting TRBD1. This CDR3 has 15 residues. CDR1 is MNHEY and CDR2 is SMNVEV in the germline V gene (reference sequence). V lost 3 bases, J lost 6 bases, and 9 bases stayed unmatched. The CDR3 bases are TGTGCCAGCAGTTTTGAGGGGACAGGGTGGGCCGAGCAGTACTTC. This sequence encodes CASSFEGTGWAEQYF.

By its share, this clonotype is medium-sized. Compared with germline, one end of the junction differs, possibly owing to a read error. The J gene is TRBJ1-2, the V gene TRBV2; no reliable D call. Germline lookup yields CDR1 SNHLY and CDR2 FYNNEI. The CDR3 spans 10 residues. The CDR3 loop is CASGEYGYTF. CDR3 in DNA: TGTGCCAGCGGTGAATATGGCTACACCTTC.

CDR3 in amino acids: CAISELVGNYEQYF. CDR3 DNA sequence: TGTGCCATCAGTGAGTTAGTAGGGAACTACGAGCAGTACTTC. This chain joins TRBV10-3 and TRBJ2-7, with no clear D. This CDR3 contains 14 residues. Germline V lookup: CDR1 ENHRY, CDR2 SYGVKD. Between the trimmed V and J ends, which lost 1 base and 3 bases, there was a span of 10 bases.

This clonotype was observed a handful of times. The chain recombines TRBV18 with TRBJ1-2; 8 nucleotides match TRBD1. Germline loops: CDR1 KGHSH, CDR2 LQKENI. V lost 4 bases and J lost 7; bases outside the gene matches: 11. The CDR3 totals 15 residues. CDR3 sequence reads: CASSRLQGDRVGYTF. The CDR3 DNA reads as TGTGCCAGCTCACGACTACAGGGGGATCGGGTTGGCTACACCTTC. The complete variable domain, with remaining parts taken from reference TRBV18 and TRBJ1-2, reads NAGVMQNPRHLVRRRGQEARLRCSPMKGHSHVYWYRQLPEEGLKFMVYLQKENIIDESGMPKERFSAEFPKEGPSILRIQQVVRGDSAAYFCASSRLQGDRVGYTFGSGTRLTVV.

This clonotype appeared a few times. The gene calls are TRBV20-1 and TRBJ2-1, with a possible D match to TRBD2 (5 bases). CDR3 length: 14 amino acids. The germline V gene has CDR1 DFQATT and CDR2 SNEGSKA (reference sequence). V was shortened by 1 base and J by 8 bases, with 15 bases between the two germline ends. The CDR3 protein is CSARGALASDEQFF. In nucleotides, the CDR3 is TGCAGTGCTAGAGGCGCGCTAGCATCGGATGAGCAGTTCTTC.

This clonotype was picked up a small number of times. The J gene is TRBJ1-6, the V gene TRBV7-2; D is perhaps TRBD1 (5 bases). Per the germline V gene, CDR1 is SGHTA and CDR2 is FQGNSA. The ends were cut back, 1 base at V and 9 bases at J, with 13 bases in the middle. The CDR3 covers 15 residues. The CDR3 reads CASSLGRVRTSPLHF. CDR3 DNA: TGTGCCAGCAGCTTAGGCAGGGTTCGAACTTCACCCCTCCACTTT.

The V and J genes are TRBV6-1 and TRBJ1-3, with a tentative D call TRBD1 (5 bases). The ends were cut back, 7 bases at V and 7 bases at J, with 35 bases in the middle. Germline V gene lookup returns CDR1 MNHNS and CDR2 SASEGT. The CDR3 has 20 residues. CDR3 sequence (DNA): TGTGCCAGCAACAATCCATGGGGCAGGAGAAGTTTGAGGGGCGGGAACACCATATATTTT. Residues: CASNNPWGRRSLRGGNTIYF.

This chain joins TRBV6-5 and TRBJ2-2; 7 bases align to TRBD1. The V gene end was trimmed by 2 bases and the J gene end by 3 bases; junction bases not matched to a gene: 3. CDR1 is MNHEY, CDR2 SVGAGI, per germline. The CDR3 has 15 amino acids. The CDR3 is CASSYGQGDTGELFF. CDR3 sequence (DNA): TGTGCCAGCAGTTACGGCCAGGGGGACACCGGGGAGCTGTTTTTT.

This clonotype has a handful of counts. The chain couples TRBV19 to TRBJ1-6; TRBD1 agrees at 7 bases. V lost 8 bases, J lost 4 bases, and 2 bases stayed unmatched. Germline CDR1 and CDR2: LNHDA and SQIVND (reference sequence). This CDR3 has 13 amino acids. The CDR3 DNA follows: TGTGCCAGTGGGGGACAGTATAATTCACCCCTCCACTTT. Translation gives CASGGQYNSPLHF.

Written as DNA, the CDR3 is TGTGCCACCAGTGCCCCCCGGGGGCACACCGGGGAGCTGTTTTTT. Its protein product is CATSAPRGHTGELFF. V and J are TRBV24-1 and TRBJ2-2; perhaps D is TRBD1 or TRBD2 (6 bases each). CDR3 length: 15 amino acids. V lost 5 bases, J lost 3 bases, and 12 bases lay in between. In germline, CDR1 is KGHDR, CDR2 SFDVKD.

In its sample, this clonotype was seen a few times. V gene TRBV19 combines with J gene TRBJ2-5, with TRBD2 identical over 13 bases. The J segment lost 2 bases and the V segment lost 4 bases, leaving 7 bases of the junction unmatched. The V gene's germline CDR1 is LNHDA and CDR2 SQIVND (reference sequence). The CDR3 runs 17 residues. CDR3: CASSTWTSGRPQETQYF. The CDR3 DNA follows: TGTGCCAGTAGTACCTGGACTAGCGGGAGACCACAAGAGACCCAGTACTTC.

The chain carries TRBV28 and TRBJ1-1; TRBD1 matches at 7 bases. J gave up 10 bases and V 5 bases, and 10 bases lay outside the gene matches. CDR1 and CDR2 from the germline V gene are MDHEN and SYDVKM. The CDR3 consists of 13 residues. The CDR3 coding sequence is TGTGCCAGCAGTCCACAGGGGAGGTATCGAGCTTTCTTT. Translated, it gives CASSPQGRYRAFF. Based on the CDR3 plus reference TRBV28 and TRBJ1-1, the full variable domain is DVKVTQSSRYLVKRTGEKVFLECVQDMDHENMFWYRQDPGLGLRLIYFSYDVKMKEKGDIPEGYSVSREKKERFSLILESASTNQTSMYLCASSPQGRYRAFFGQGTRLTVV.

The chain combines TRBV7-3 with TRBJ1-1; D gene unclear. The CDR3 runs to 13 residues. CDR1 SGHTA and CDR2 FQGTGA come from the germline V gene. V was clipped by 5 bases and J by 1 base, with 8 bases between them. The CDR3 nucleotides are TGTGCCAGCAGCATGCAGCAGAACACTGAAGCTTTCTTT. Amino acids: CASSMQQNTEAFF.

The chain joins TRBV20-1 to TRBJ1-4, with 9 positions matching TRBD1. The germline CDR1 and CDR2 sequences are DFQATT and SNEGSKA (reference sequence). The CDR3 extends over 14 amino acids. V dropped 5 bases and J dropped 7; count of bases not matched to a gene: 8. CDR3 sequence reads: CSAWTGVNREKLFF. CDR3 bases: TGCAGTGCTTGGACAGGGGTGAATCGTGAAAAACTGTTTTTT.

The V and J genes are TRBV9 and TRBJ2-5, with 12 bases fitting TRBD2. This CDR3 region has 17 residues. CDR1 and CDR2 (germline): SGDLS, YYNGEE. V dropped 0 bases and J dropped 2; count of bases not matched to a gene: 5. The CDR3 loop reads CASSVGASGGVQETQYF. DNA of the CDR3: TGTGCCAGCAGCGTAGGGGCTAGCGGGGGGGTACAAGAGACCCAGTACTTC.

The V and J genes are TRBV25-1 and TRBJ2-5; D ambiguous. V lost 5 bases and J 0 bases, leaving 13 bases between the germline ends. Germline lookup yields CDR1 MGHDK and CDR2 SYGVNS. The CDR3 is 15 residues long. The CDR3 reads CASSPTGFHQETQYF. DNA for the CDR3: TGTGCCAGCAGTCCCACCGGGTTTCACCAAGAGACCCAGTACTTC.

This chain uses TRBV28 with TRBJ1-1, with D maybe TRBD1 (5 bases). This CDR3 region has 12 residues. Trimming pared 4 bases from V and 6 bases from J, leaving 9 bases between. Per germline, CDR1 MDHEN and CDR2 SYDVKM. The CDR3 DNA follows: TGTGCCAGCAGTTCTTTGGGGGCTGAAGCTTTCTTT. Its protein product is CASSSLGAEAFF. Complete variable domain (other parts from reference TRBV28 and TRBJ1-1): DVKVTQSSRYLVKRTGEKVFLECVQDMDHENMFWYRQDPGLGLRLIYFSYDVKMKEKGDIPEGYSVSREKKERFSLILESASTNQTSMYLCASSSLGAEAFFGQGTRLTVV.

The genes are TRBV6-5 and TRBJ2-3; TRBD1 or TRBD2 may be the D gene (5 bases each). CDR1 is MNHEY and CDR2 is SVGAGI in the germline V gene. The CDR3 has 15 amino acids. Trimming took 2 bases from V and 6 from J, leaving 15 bases between them. The CDR3 sequence: CASSYQGRSYDTQYF. In nucleotides, the CDR3 is TGTGCCAGCAGTTACCAGGGACGCTCCTACGATACGCAGTATTTT.

This clonotype was seen a single time. The chain uses TRBV7-2 and TRBJ2-5; D remains unclear. This CDR3 has 13 amino acids. Germline CDR1 and CDR2: SGHTA and FQGNSA. Trimming stripped 1 base from V and 3 bases from J, with 6 bases between. CDR3 residues: CASSLGHEETQYF. CDR3 DNA: TGTGCCAGCAGCTTAGGACACGAAGAGACCCAGTACTTC.

This chain uses TRBV19 with TRBJ2-5; either TRBD1 or TRBD2 may fit D (6 bases each). Trimming pared 10 bases from V and 5 bases from J, leaving 14 bases between. There are 12 residues in the CDR3. Per germline, CDR1 LNHDA and CDR2 SQIVND (reference sequence). The chain's CDR3 is CATRQAGETQYF. The CDR3 DNA reads TGTGCCACCCGACAGGCGGGGGAGACCCAGTACTTC.

The chain links TRBV7-2 to TRBJ2-1; 10 positions agree with TRBD2. The germline CDR1 and CDR2 sequences are SGHTA and FQGNSA. V shed 6 bases, J shed 4 bases, and the junction held 3 bases outside the gene matches. This CDR3 region has 14 residues. In DNA, the CDR3 is TGTGCCAGCAGGTCTAGCGGGGGATACAATGAGCAGTTCTTC. Its translation is CASRSSGGYNEQFF.

This clonotype occurred a few times. The chain has TRBV6-1 and TRBJ1-5; no firm D call. CDR3 size: 14 residues. V lost 6 bases and J lost 0, with 9 bases in between. The germline V gene has CDR1 MNHNS and CDR2 SASEGT. The DNA for the CDR3 is TGTGCCAGCAGGAGTCCCCATAGCAATCAGCCCCAGCATTTT. Its translation: CASRSPHSNQPQHF.

The chain has TRBV20-1 and TRBJ2-7; no clear D. The CDR3 is 10 residues long. Germline assignment: CDR1 DFQATT and CDR2 SNEGSKA (reference sequence). Trimming stripped 6 bases from V and 4 bases from J, with 7 bases between. The CDR3 nucleotides are TGCAGTGCGATAGGGTACGAGCAGTACTTC. Encoded protein: CSAIGYEQYF.

This clonotype occurred once. V and J are TRBV20-1 and TRBJ1-1, with 9 positions matching TRBD1. CDR3 length equals 12 residues. Germline CDR1 is DFQATT and CDR2 is SNEGSKA (reference sequence). V trimming: 0 bases; J trimming: 8 bases; junction bases outside the gene matches: 1. The CDR3 loop is CSARDGQGEAFF. In DNA form, the CDR3 reads TGCAGTGCTAGAGATGGACAGGGGGAAGCTTTCTTT.

The chain combines TRBV5-4 with TRBJ1-2, with TRBD1 identical over 7 bases. This CDR3 has 17 amino acids. Germline CDR1 and CDR2: SGHNT and YYREEE (reference sequence). V lost 0 bases and J lost 8; bases outside the gene matches: 16. The CDR3 loop reads CASSLAFVGQAGGGYTF. DNA of the CDR3: TGTGCCAGCAGCTTGGCCTTCGTCGGACAGGCGGGAGGGGGCTACACCTTC.

The chain joins TRBV19 to TRBJ1-6, with D perhaps TRBD1 (6 bases). V dropped 8 bases and J dropped 4 bases, with 9 bases sitting between them. The CDR3 runs 13 residues. Germline V gene lookup returns CDR1 LNHDA and CDR2 SQIVND (reference sequence). The CDR3 reads CASQGTYNSPLHF. The CDR3 DNA reads TGTGCCAGTCAGGGGACTTATAATTCACCCCTCCACTTT.

This clonotype came up a few times. The chain combines TRBV20-1 with TRBJ2-5, with D possibly being TRBD2 (6 bases). The CDR3 extends over 12 amino acids. CDR1 is DFQATT, CDR2 SNEGSKA, per germline (reference sequence). V was shortened by 8 bases and J by 5 bases, with 15 bases between the two germline ends. The CDR3 loop reads CSLGGRFETQYF. In DNA, the CDR3 is TGCAGTCTTGGAGGGAGGTTCGAGACCCAGTACTTC.

J is TRBJ2-7 and V is TRBV20-1; 7 bases line up with TRBD1. Germline CDR1 reads DFQATT; CDR2 reads SNEGSKA (reference sequence). The CDR3 is made up of 15 amino acids. Trimming took 4 bases from V and 3 from J; bases not matched to a gene: 12. The DNA of the CDR3 is TGCAGTGCTAAAAAAGCCGGGACAGTGGACTACGAGCAGTACTTC. This sequence encodes CSAKKAGTVDYEQYF.